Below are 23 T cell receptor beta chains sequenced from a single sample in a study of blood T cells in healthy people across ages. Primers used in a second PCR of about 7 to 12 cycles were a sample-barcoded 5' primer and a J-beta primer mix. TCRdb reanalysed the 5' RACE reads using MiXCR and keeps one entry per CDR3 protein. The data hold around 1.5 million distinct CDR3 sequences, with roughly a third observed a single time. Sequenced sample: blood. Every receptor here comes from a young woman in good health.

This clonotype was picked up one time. The CDR3 coding sequence is TGTGCCAGCGGGGCAGGGGGCAATCAGCCCCAGCATTTT. As protein: CASGAGGNQPQHF. V usage is TRBV28 and J usage is TRBJ1-5, with D possibly matching TRBD1 (6 bases). There are 13 residues in the CDR3. The V gene lost 8 bases and the J gene lost 2 bases, with 10 bases spanning the gap. Germline V gene sequence: CDR1 MDHEN, CDR2 SYDVKM.

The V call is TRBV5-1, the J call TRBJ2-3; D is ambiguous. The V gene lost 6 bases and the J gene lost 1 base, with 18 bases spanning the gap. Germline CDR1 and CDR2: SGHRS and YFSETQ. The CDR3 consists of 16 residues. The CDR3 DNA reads TGCGCCAGCACCCTAGGGTCGAGTAGAGGCACAGATACGCAGTATTTT. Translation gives CASTLGSSRGTDTQYF. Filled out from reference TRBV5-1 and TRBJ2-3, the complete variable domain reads KAGVTQTPRYLIKTRGQQVTLSCSPISGHRSVSWYQQTPGQGLQFLFEYFSETQRNKGNFPGRFSGRQFSNSRSEMNVSTLELGDSALYLCASTLGSSRGTDTQYFGPGTRLTVL.

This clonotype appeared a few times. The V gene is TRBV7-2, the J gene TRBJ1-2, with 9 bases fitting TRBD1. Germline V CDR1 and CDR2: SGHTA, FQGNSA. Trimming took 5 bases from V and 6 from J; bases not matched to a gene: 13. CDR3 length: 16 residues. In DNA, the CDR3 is TGTGCCAGCAGCCGAATTAGTCTTGGGACAGGGAATGGCTACACCTTC. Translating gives CASSRISLGTGNGYTF.

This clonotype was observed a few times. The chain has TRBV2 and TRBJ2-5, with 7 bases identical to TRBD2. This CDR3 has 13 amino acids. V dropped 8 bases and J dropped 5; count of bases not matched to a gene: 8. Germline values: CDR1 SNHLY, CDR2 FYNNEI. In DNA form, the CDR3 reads TGTGCCAGCCAACTAGCGCAGTGGGAGACCCAGTACTTC. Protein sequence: CASQLAQWETQYF.

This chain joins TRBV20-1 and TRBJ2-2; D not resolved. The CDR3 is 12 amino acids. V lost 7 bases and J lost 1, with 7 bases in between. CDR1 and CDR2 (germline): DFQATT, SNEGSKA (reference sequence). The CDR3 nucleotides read TGCAGTGTCGGGCAGAACACCGGGGAGCTGTTTTTT. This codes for CSVGQNTGELFF.

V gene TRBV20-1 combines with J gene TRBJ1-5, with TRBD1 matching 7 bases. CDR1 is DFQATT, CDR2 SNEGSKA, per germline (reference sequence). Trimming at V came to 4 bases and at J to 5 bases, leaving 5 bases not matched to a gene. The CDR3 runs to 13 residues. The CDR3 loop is CSATGTDYQPQHF. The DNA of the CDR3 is TGCAGTGCTACCGGGACAGACTATCAGCCCCAGCATTTT.

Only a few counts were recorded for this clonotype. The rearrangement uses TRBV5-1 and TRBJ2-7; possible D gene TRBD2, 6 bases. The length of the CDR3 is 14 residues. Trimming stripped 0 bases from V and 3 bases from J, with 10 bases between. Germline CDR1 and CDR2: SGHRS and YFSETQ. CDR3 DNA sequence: TGCGCCAGCAGCTTGGTGGGACTTCTCTACGAGCAGTACTTC. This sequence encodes CASSLVGLLYEQYF.

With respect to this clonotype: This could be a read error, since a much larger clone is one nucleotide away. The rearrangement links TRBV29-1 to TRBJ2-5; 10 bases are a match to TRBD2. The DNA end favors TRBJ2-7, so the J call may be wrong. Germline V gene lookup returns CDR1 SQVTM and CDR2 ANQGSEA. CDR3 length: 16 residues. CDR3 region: CSVKGAAGLANYEQYF. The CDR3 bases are TGCAGCGTTAAGGGCGCCGCGGGACTAGCGAACTACGAGCAGTACTTC.

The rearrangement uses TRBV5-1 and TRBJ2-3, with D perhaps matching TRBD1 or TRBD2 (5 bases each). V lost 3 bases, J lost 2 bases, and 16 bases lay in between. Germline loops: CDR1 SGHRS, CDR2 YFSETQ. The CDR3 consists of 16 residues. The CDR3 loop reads CASSSGTLGNTDTQYF. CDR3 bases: TGCGCCAGCAGCTCCGGGACCCTAGGAAACACAGATACGCAGTATTTT.

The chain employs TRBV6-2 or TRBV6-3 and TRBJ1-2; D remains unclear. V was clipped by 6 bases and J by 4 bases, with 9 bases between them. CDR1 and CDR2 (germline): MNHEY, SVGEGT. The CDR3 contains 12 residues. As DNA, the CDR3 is TGTGCCAGCAGGCGGACGGGCTATGGCTACACCTTC. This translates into CASRRTGYGYTF.

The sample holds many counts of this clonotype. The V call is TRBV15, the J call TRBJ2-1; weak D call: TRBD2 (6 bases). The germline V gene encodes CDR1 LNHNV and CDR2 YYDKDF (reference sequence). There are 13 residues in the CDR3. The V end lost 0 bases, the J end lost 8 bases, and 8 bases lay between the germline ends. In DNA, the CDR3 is TGTGCCACCAGCAGAGATCCGGGGGATGAGCAGTTCTTC. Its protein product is CATSRDPGDEQFF.

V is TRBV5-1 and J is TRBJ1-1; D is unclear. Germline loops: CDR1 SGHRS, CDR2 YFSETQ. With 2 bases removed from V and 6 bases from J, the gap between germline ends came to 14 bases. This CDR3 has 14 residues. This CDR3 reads CASSLVPGRAEAFF. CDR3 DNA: TGCGCCAGCAGCTTAGTCCCCGGAAGAGCTGAAGCTTTCTTT. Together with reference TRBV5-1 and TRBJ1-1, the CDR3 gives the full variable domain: KAGVTQTPRYLIKTRGQQVTLSCSPISGHRSVSWYQQTPGQGLQFLFEYFSETQRNKGNFPGRFSGRQFSNSRSEMNVSTLELGDSALYLCASSLVPGRAEAFFGQGTRLTVV.

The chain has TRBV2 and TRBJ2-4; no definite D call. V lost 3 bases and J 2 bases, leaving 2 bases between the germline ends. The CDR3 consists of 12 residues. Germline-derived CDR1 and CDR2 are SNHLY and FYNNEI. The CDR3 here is CASSDTKNIQYF. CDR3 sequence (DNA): TGTGCCAGCAGTGACACCAAAAACATTCAGTACTTC.

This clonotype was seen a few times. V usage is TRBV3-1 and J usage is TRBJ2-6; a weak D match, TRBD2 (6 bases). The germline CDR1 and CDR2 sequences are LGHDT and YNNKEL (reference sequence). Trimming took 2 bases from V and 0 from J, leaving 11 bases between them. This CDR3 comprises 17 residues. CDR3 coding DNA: TGTGCCAGCAGCCAACGGGACTCAGGCTCTGGGGCCAACGTCCTGACTTTC. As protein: CASSQRDSGSGANVLTF.

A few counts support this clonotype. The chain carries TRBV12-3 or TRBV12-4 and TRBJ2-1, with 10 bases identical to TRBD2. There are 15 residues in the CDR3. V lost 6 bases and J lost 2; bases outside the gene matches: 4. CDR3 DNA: TGTGCCAGCAGGAACCTAGCGGGGGCCTACAATGAGCAGTTCTTC. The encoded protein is CASRNLAGAYNEQFF.

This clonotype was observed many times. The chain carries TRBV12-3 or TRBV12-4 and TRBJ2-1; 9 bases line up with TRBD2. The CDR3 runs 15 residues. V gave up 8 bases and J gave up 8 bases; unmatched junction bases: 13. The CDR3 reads CASGPPGLATHEQFF. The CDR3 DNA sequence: TGTGCCAGCGGCCCCCCGGGACTAGCAACCCATGAGCAGTTCTTC.

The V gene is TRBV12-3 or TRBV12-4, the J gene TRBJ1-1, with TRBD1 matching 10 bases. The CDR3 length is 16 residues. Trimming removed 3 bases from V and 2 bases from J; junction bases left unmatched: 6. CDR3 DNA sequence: TGTGCCAGCAGTTTCGGGGGACAGGGGATTAACACTGAAGCTTTCTTT. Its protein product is CASSFGGQGINTEAFF.

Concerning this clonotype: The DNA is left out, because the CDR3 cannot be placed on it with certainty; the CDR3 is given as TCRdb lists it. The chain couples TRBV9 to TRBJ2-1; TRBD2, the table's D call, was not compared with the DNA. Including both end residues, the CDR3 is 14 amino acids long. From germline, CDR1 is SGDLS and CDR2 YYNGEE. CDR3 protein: CASSVGEGTRVPFF.

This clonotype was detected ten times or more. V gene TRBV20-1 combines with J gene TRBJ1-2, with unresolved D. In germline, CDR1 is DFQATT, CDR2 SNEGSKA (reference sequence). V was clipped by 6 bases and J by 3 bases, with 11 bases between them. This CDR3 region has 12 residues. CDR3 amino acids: CSAEWLDYGYTF. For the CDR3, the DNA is TGCAGTGCCGAATGGCTAGACTATGGCTACACCTTC.

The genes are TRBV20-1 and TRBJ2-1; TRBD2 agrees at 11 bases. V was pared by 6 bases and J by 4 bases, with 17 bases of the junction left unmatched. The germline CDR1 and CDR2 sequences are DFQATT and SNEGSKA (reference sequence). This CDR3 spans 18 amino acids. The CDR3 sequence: CSALRRGGGTSGYNEQFF. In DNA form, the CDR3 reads TGCAGTGCCCTTAGAAGAGGGGGTGGGACTAGCGGATACAATGAGCAGTTCTTC.

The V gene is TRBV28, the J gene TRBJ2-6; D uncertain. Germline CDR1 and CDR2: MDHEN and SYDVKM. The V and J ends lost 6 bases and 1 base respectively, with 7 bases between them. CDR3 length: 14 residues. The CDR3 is CASSIPSGANVLTF. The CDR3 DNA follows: TGTGCCAGCAGCATTCCATCTGGGGCCAACGTCCTGACTTTC.

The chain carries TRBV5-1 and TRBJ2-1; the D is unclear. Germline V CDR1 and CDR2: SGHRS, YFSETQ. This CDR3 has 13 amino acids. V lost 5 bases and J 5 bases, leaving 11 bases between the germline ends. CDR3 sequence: CASRPSEDNEQFF. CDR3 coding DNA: TGCGCCAGCAGGCCCTCGGAAGACAATGAGCAGTTCTTC.

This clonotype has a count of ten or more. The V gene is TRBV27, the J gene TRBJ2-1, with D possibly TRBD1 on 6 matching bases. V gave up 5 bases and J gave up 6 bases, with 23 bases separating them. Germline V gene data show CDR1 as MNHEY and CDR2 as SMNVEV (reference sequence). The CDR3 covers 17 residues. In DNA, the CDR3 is TGTGCCAGCAGTCTTGGGACCGGGACACACGACCCCAATGAGCAGTTCTTC. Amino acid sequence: CASSLGTGTHDPNEQFF.